These 13 T cell receptor beta chains share one sample of origin, sequenced in a study of blood T cell repertoires in COVID-19. Using immunoSEQ multiplex PCR, the repertoire was profiled, and TCRdb retains in-frame clones only, with some absent. The table shows 400,000 to 450,000 clones, with around 91% occurring only once. Source material: PBMCs or T cells enriched from blood (not recorded which). The receptor set was obtained from a man aged 18 to 29 who had recovered from COVID-19.

Points on this clone: The same CDR3 arises from other DNA sequences in this sample as well. The chain combines TRBV27 with TRBJ2-5; TRBD1 matches 11 bases. There are 15 residues in the CDR3. Germline values: CDR1 MNHEY, CDR2 SMNVEV (reference sequence). J gave up 5 bases and V 4 bases, and 6 bases lay outside the gene matches. The CDR3 bases are TGTGCCAGCAGTTCAGGGACAGGGGGTAGGGAGACCCAGTACTTC. Encoded protein: CASSSGTGGRETQYF.

This chain connects TRBV24-1 to TRBJ1-5; TRBD1 aligns across 7 bases. The CDR3 contains 13 residues. V was clipped by 9 bases and J by 5 bases; unmatched bases: 6. Germline V lookup: CDR1 KGHDR, CDR2 SFDVKD. The chain's CDR3 is CATQTTGDQPQHF. As DNA, the CDR3 is TGTGCCACCCAAACAACAGGGGATCAGCCCCAGCATTTT.

This clone has a single count. The chain employs TRBV19 and TRBJ1-1, with TRBD1 matching over 9 bases. Losses at the gene ends were 3 bases for V and 6 bases for J; bases not matched to a gene: 8. The CDR3 has 15 amino acids. Germline V gene data show CDR1 as LNHDA and CDR2 as SQIVND (reference sequence). The CDR3 sequence: CASSIRDRVIPEAFF. CDR3 coding DNA: TGTGCCAGTAGTATCCGGGACAGGGTAATCCCTGAAGCTTTCTTT.

The genes are TRBV10-3 and TRBJ1-2; tentative D call: TRBD1 (6 bases). The V gene lost 0 bases and the J gene lost 1 base, with 15 bases spanning the gap. The CDR3 runs to 17 residues. Germline V lookup: CDR1 ENHRY, CDR2 SYGVKD. The DNA of the CDR3 is TGTGCCATCAGTGAGTCGAGGGGGGGCCCCTATAACTATGGCTACACCTTC. This gives the protein CAISESRGGPYNYGYTF.

DNA of the CDR3: TGTGCCAGCAGGACGGAAGGGGGGGTAAACACTGAAGCTTTCTTT. Amino acids: CASRTEGGVNTEAFF. This chain connects TRBV2 to TRBJ1-1, with D perhaps matching TRBD1 (6 bases). The germline V gene has CDR1 SNHLY and CDR2 FYNNEI. The CDR3 has 15 amino acids. V lost 6 bases and J 2 bases, leaving 16 bases between the germline ends.

The chain employs TRBV24-1 and TRBJ1-5; tentative D call: TRBD1 (6 bases). The V and J ends lost 4 bases and 11 bases respectively, with 11 bases between them. This CDR3 is 12 amino acids long. Per germline, CDR1 KGHDR and CDR2 SFDVKD. The CDR3 bases are TGTGCCACCAGTGACCCCGACAGGTCCCAGCATTTT. Amino acid sequence: CATSDPDRSQHF.

The chain has TRBV5-6 and TRBJ2-7; a possible D gene is TRBD1 (5 bases). CDR1 is SGHDT, CDR2 YYEEEE, per germline. The CDR3 has 12 amino acids. The germline V and J ends were trimmed by 4 bases and 8 bases, with 13 bases remaining between them. The CDR3 spells CASSKGPFQQYF. The CDR3 DNA reads TGTGCCAGCAGCAAGGGGCCTTTCCAGCAGTACTTC.

The V gene is TRBV3-1 (or the pseudogene TRBV3-2), the J gene TRBJ2-7, with 11 bases identical to TRBD2. The ends lost 3 bases at V and 13 bases at J; junction bases unmatched: 8. Germline-derived CDR1 and CDR2 are LGHDT and YNNKEL (reference sequence). The CDR3 loop spans 13 amino acids. CDR3 DNA sequence: TGTGCCAGCAGCCACGGACTAGCGGGCCTCCTATACTTC. Amino acid sequence: CASSHGLAGLLYF.

The rearrangement links TRBV4-1 to TRBJ2-3, with D uncertain. Per germline, CDR1 MGHRA and CDR2 YSYEKL. V shed 1 base and J shed 3 bases, with 11 bases lying between them. The CDR3 length is 15 residues. DNA for the CDR3: TGCGCCAGCAGCCAAGTTCTCGTATTTACAGATACGCAGTATTTT. This sequence encodes CASSQVLVFTDTQYF.

J is TRBJ1-2 and V is TRBV5-1, with 10 positions matching TRBD1. CDR1 and CDR2 (germline): SGHRS, YFSETQ. Germline trimming cut 4 bases from V and 1 base from J; bases unmatched to any gene: 4. This CDR3 region has 15 residues. The CDR3 region has the DNA TGCGCCAGCAGCAGGGGGACAGGGGATAACTATGGCTACACCTTC. Translation gives CASSRGTGDNYGYTF.

The V call is TRBV10-1, the J call TRBJ1-1, with 10 bases aligning to TRBD1. V trimming: 3 bases; J trimming: 7 bases; junction bases outside the gene matches: 8. The CDR3 is made up of 15 amino acids. Germline V gives CDR1 WNHNN, CDR2 SYGVQD (reference sequence). The CDR3 loop is CASSDGDRGFGEAFF. CDR3 coding DNA: TGCGCCAGCAGTGACGGGGACAGGGGATTTGGTGAAGCTTTCTTT.

V and J are TRBV2 and TRBJ1-1; D remains unclear. CDR1 SNHLY and CDR2 FYNNEI come from the germline V gene. The ends were cut back, 7 bases at V and 0 bases at J, with 9 bases in the middle. The CDR3 is made up of 13 amino acids. Here the CDR3 DNA reads TGTGCCAGCATTGCACTCATGAACACTGAAGCTTTCTTT. Translating it yields CASIALMNTEAFF.

The V call is TRBV10-1, the J call TRBJ2-3, with TRBD1 matching 8 bases. Germline V gives CDR1 WNHNN, CDR2 SYGVQD (reference sequence). This CDR3 comprises 14 residues. Unmatched junction bases numbered 6, after V lost 5 bases and J lost 5 bases. The CDR3 protein is CASSPDRALDTQYF. In nucleotides, the CDR3 is TGCGCCAGCAGTCCGGACAGGGCCCTAGATACGCAGTATTTT.